Below are 16 T cell receptor beta chains sequenced from a single sample in a study of Graves' ophthalmopathy and Graves' hyperthyroidism. RNA transcripts were the template, and TCR beta CDR3 regions were amplified from them. HTBI-primed first-round RT-PCR preceded second-round multiplex PCR. TCRdb recomputed calls from the multiplex PCR reads with MiXCR, one row per CDR3 protein. This table has roughly 500,000 distinct CDR3 sequences, approximately 14% appearing once. Sequencing was carried out using blood. These receptors were collected from a woman in her twenties or thirties with Graves' ophthalmopathy.

Many counts were recorded for this clonotype. The gene calls are TRBV2 and TRBJ1-1; a possible D gene is TRBD1 (5 bases). This CDR3 spans 16 amino acids. The germline V and J ends were trimmed by 4 bases and 2 bases, with 17 bases remaining between them. Germline V gene sequence: CDR1 SNHLY, CDR2 FYNNEI. The CDR3, as DNA: TGTGCCAGCAGTGGCAGGGTTAGTGGGTCAAACACTGAAGCTTTCTTT. This codes for CASSGRVSGSNTEAFF.

This clonotype was picked up many times. The rearrangement joins TRBV12-3 or TRBV12-4 to TRBJ2-7; D gene uncertain. This CDR3 spans 15 amino acids. The V end was cut by 5 bases, the J end by 2 bases, with 16 bases between. The CDR3 DNA is TGTGCCAGCAGTAGGCCGGTGAGAAAGACCTACGAGCAGTACTTC. Residues: CASSRPVRKTYEQYF.

This sequence joins TRBV5-6 and TRBJ2-2; 11 nucleotides align to TRBD2. The CDR3 consists of 16 residues. The germline V gene has CDR1 SGHDT and CDR2 YYEEEE. Losses at the gene ends were 2 bases for V and 7 bases for J; bases not matched to a gene: 7. DNA of the CDR3: TGTGCCAGCAGCTTAATAGCGGGGGGGCGAGACGGGGAGCTGTTTTTT. This gives the protein CASSLIAGGRDGELFF.

This clonotype was found a few times. This rearrangement joins TRBV5-6 to TRBJ2-5, with 8 bases that match TRBD2. The CDR3 is 14 residues long. CDR1 is SGHDT, CDR2 YYEEEE, per germline. The V gene end was trimmed by 0 bases and the J gene end by 5 bases; junction bases not matched to a gene: 3. In DNA, the CDR3 is TGTGCCAGCAGCTTGGTTAGCGGGGAGGAGACCCAGTACTTC. It codes for CASSLVSGEETQYF.

The gene calls are TRBV20-1 and TRBJ1-5; TRBD1 matches 8 bases. Germline V CDR1 and CDR2: DFQATT, SNEGSKA (reference sequence). V lost 2 bases to trimming and J lost 2 bases; unmatched junction nucleotides: 8. The CDR3 spans 16 residues. Here the CDR3 reads CSARTTGGRGNQPQHF. CDR3 DNA: TGCAGTGCTAGAACAACAGGGGGGAGAGGCAATCAGCCCCAGCATTTT.

The chain links TRBV30 to TRBJ1-1, with 9 bases fitting TRBD1. The CDR3 has 16 residues. J gave up 2 bases and V 2 bases, and 9 bases lay outside the gene matches. CDR1 and CDR2 (germline): GTSNPN, SVGIG (reference sequence). The CDR3 loop is CAWSLSPGQGNTEAFF. The CDR3, as DNA: TGTGCCTGGAGTCTATCTCCGGGACAGGGTAACACTGAAGCTTTCTTT.

This clonotype appeared a few times. The chain links TRBV12-3 or TRBV12-4 to TRBJ2-7; possible D gene TRBD2, 6 bases. Deletions cut 6 bases from V and 3 bases from J, with 15 bases between. The CDR3 runs 14 residues. The DNA for the CDR3 is TGTGCCAGCAGACTCCGGGACTGGGACTACGAGCAGTACTTC. Translated: CASRLRDWDYEQYF.

In this sample, this clonotype turned up many times. V gene TRBV6-1 combines with J gene TRBJ2-7; 8 positions agree with TRBD1. The CDR3 length is 15 residues. The trim removed 8 bases at V and 1 base at J, leaving 10 bases unmatched. CDR1 and CDR2 (germline): MNHNS, SASEGT. The CDR3 nucleotides read TGTGCCAGCTCCCGTTCTGGGACAGGATCCTACGAGCAGTACTTC. This codes for CASSRSGTGSYEQYF.

This clonotype was recorded at least ten times. The rearrangement links TRBV12-3 or TRBV12-4 to TRBJ2-7; 7 nucleotides line up with TRBD1. The ends lost 3 bases at V and 5 bases at J; junction bases unmatched: 4. The CDR3 loop spans 13 amino acids. The DNA of the CDR3 is TGTGCCAGCAGTTTTGAGGGGGCTAACGAGCAGTACTTC. Encoded protein: CASSFEGANEQYF.

This clonotype has ten or more counts. The V and J genes are TRBV29-1 and TRBJ1-1; D is uncertain. Per germline, CDR1 SQVTM and CDR2 ANQGSEA. V gave up 1 base and J gave up 1 base, with 7 bases separating them. This CDR3 has 13 residues. The CDR3 region is CSVEVVENTEAFF. CDR3 DNA: TGCAGCGTTGAAGTCGTTGAGAACACTGAAGCTTTCTTT.

V gene TRBV5-1 combines with J gene TRBJ1-6; 10 bases are shared with TRBD1. The CDR3 covers 14 residues. From germline, CDR1 is SGHRS and CDR2 YFSETQ. J was trimmed by 10 bases and V by 4 bases; bases with no gene match: 5. The CDR3 DNA reads as TGCGCCAGCAGCCCGGGACAGGGGTTATCACCCCTCCACTTT. It is translated as CASSPGQGLSPLHF. Filled out from reference TRBV5-1 and TRBJ1-6, the complete variable domain reads KAGVTQTPRYLIKTRGQQVTLSCSPISGHRSVSWYQQTPGQGLQFLFEYFSETQRNKGNFPGRFSGRQFSNSRSEMNVSTLELGDSALYLCASSPGQGLSPLHFGNGTRLTVT.

The table lists this clonotype with many counts. The chain couples TRBV2 to TRBJ2-4; 9 bases align to TRBD1. The J call may be mistaken, given a closer DNA end match to TRBJ1-2. Germline CDR1 is SNHLY and CDR2 is FYNNEI. The CDR3 is 15 amino acids. CDR3 DNA sequence: TGTGCCAGCAGTCAAGAGGGACAGGGCCTTTATGGCTACACCTTC. It translates to CASSQEGQGLYGYTF.

This clonotype was seen many times. The chain has TRBV20-1 and TRBJ1-2; D remains unclear. This CDR3 has 9 amino acids. Germline CDR1 is DFQATT and CDR2 is SNEGSKA (reference sequence). V was pared by 3 bases and J by 12 bases, with 8 bases between. CDR3 nucleotides: TGCAGTGCTAGTTATGGGAACACCTTC. Residues: CSASYGNTF.

Notes on this clonotype: The germline gene is not matched at one end of the junction; a read error may be the cause. This chain connects TRBV12-3 or TRBV12-4 to TRBJ1-2; D is unresolved. The CDR3 is made up of 13 amino acids. The DNA for the CDR3 is TGTGCCAGCACTCCCGTAGAGAACTATGGTTACACCTTC. Translation gives CASTPVENYGYTF.

This clonotype was seen many times. V and J are TRBV7-2 and TRBJ2-5, with D perhaps matching TRBD2 (6 bases). The germline V gene encodes CDR1 SGHTA and CDR2 FQGNSA. CDR3 length equals 14 residues. Trimming left V 5 bases short and J 5 bases short, with 15 bases between. CDR3 sequence reads: CASSPSGELETQYF. The CDR3 region has the DNA TGTGCCAGCAGCCCATCGGGGGAATTGGAGACCCAGTACTTC.

The sample holds many counts of this clonotype. This chain uses TRBV20-1 with TRBJ2-5; D call uncertain. V lost 3 bases, J lost 1 base, and 15 bases lay in between. CDR1 is DFQATT and CDR2 is SNEGSKA in the germline V gene (reference sequence). The CDR3 length is 15 residues. The CDR3 DNA reads as TGCAGTGCTAGTACCTTCGGAGCCGCCCAAGAGACCCAGTACTTC. The encoded protein is CSASTFGAAQETQYF.